This T cell receptor beta chain emerged from a study of control samples from healthy donors and cancer patients. The germline V gene encodes CDR1 LNHDA and CDR2 SQIVND (reference sequence). Trimming took 0 bases from V and 7 from J, leaving 10 bases between them. The length of the CDR3 is 15 residues. Produced via immunoSEQ multiplex PCR; TCRdb's table is partial and in-frame only. The profile shows under 150,000 clones, approximately 95% of them singletons. The clonotype comes from a man younger than 40 in good health. V usage is TRBV19 and J usage is TRBJ1-6, with D possibly TRBD1 on 5 matching bases. The sample taken for sequencing was blood. CDR3 protein: CASSIDSWGNSPLHF. In DNA form, the CDR3 reads TGTGCCAGTAGTATAGATTCTTGGGGGAATTCACCCCTCCACTTT. The variable domain in full, completed from reference TRBV19 and TRBJ1-6, reads DGGITQSPKYLFRKEGQNVTLSCEQNLNHDAMYWYRQDPGQGLRLIYYSQIVNDFQKGDIAEGYSVSREKKESFPLTVTSAQKNPTAFYLCASSIDSWGNSPLHFGNGTRLTVT.